The present entry profiles one T cell receptor beta chain with its context. Its antigen remains unidentified. This CDR3 has 15 residues. Germline values: CDR1 SNHLY, CDR2 FYNNEI. Unmatched junction bases numbered 9, after V lost 4 bases and J lost 4 bases. TCRdb called the reads again in MiXCR, with one record for every CDR3 protein. Of approximately 990,000 distinct CDR3 sequences in the sample, approximately 31% were seen once. These data come from a study of T cell repertoires in cytomegalovirus infection. This chain joins TRBV2 and TRBJ1-2; 7 bases fit TRBD1. This receptor was identified in a human donor in good health (CMV status not recorded). Some clones in this sample may be carry-over from other donors' samples. Sequencing was performed on cultured CD8+ T cells from PBMCs, taken from culture after CMV antigen stimulation. CDR3 region: CASSVSDRFTYGYTF. CDR3 in DNA: TGTGCCAGCAGTGTGTCGGACAGGTTTACCTATGGCTACACCTTC.